The 20 T cell receptor beta chains in this list originate from one sample, sequenced in a study of PD-1 blockade in classical Hodgkin lymphoma. Produced via immunoSEQ multiplex PCR; TCRdb's table is partial and in-frame only. This sample has around 91,000 clones, with 75% to 85% found just once. Every patient experienced relapse after autologous stem cell transplantation, and brentuximab vedotin exposure varied. The starting material was peripheral blood mononuclear cells (PBMCs), obtained before the second cycle of nivolumab. Every receptor here comes from a human donor with classical Hodgkin lymphoma.

The rearrangement uses TRBV7-2 and TRBJ2-5, with D perhaps being TRBD1 or TRBD2 (5 bases each). CDR1 is SGHTA, CDR2 FQGNSA, per germline. Trimming left V 5 bases short and J 4 bases short, with 14 bases between. CDR3 length equals 14 residues. As DNA, the CDR3 is TGTGCCAGCAGCCTAACCCACGGGACAGAGACCCAGTACTTC. Amino acids: CASSLTHGTETQYF.

The rearrangement uses TRBV11-3 and TRBJ2-7; 9 nucleotides match TRBD1. The germline V gene has CDR1 SGHNT and CDR2 YENEEA. The ends lost 5 bases at V and 1 base at J; junction bases unmatched: 6. The CDR3 consists of 15 residues. CDR3 coding DNA: TGTGCCAGCAGCCCCGGACAGGGGCAATCCTACGAGCAGTACTTC. This encodes CASSPGQGQSYEQYF. Looking up the rest from reference TRBV11-3 and TRBJ2-7 gives the full variable domain: EAGVVQSPRYKIIEKKQPVAFWCNPISGHNTLYWYLQNLGQGPELLIRYENEEAVDDSQLPKDRFSAERLKGVDSTLKIQPAELGDSAVYLCASSPGQGQSYEQYFGPGTRLTVT.

This chain links TRBV6-1 with TRBJ2-1, with D tentatively TRBD2 (5 bases). The CDR3 spans 14 residues. Germline CDR1 MNHNS, CDR2 SASEGT. Trimming took off 4 bases at V and 2 bases at J, with 9 bases between the two ends. As DNA, the CDR3 is TGTGCCAGCAGTGTGGCGGGCGCCTACAATGAGCAGTTCTTC. Translating gives CASSVAGAYNEQFF.

This chain links TRBV28 with TRBJ1-2; D unclear. In germline, CDR1 is MDHEN, CDR2 SYDVKM. CDR3 length: 11 residues. The V and J ends lost 7 bases and 4 bases respectively, with 7 bases between them. CDR3 DNA sequence: TGTGCCAGCAATACAATCTATGGCTACACCTTC. Translation gives CASNTIYGYTF.

The chain is built from TRBV25-1 and TRBJ2-1, with 13 positions matching TRBD2. Germline V gene data show CDR1 as MGHDK and CDR2 as SYGVNS. Trimming took 6 bases from V and 10 from J; bases not matched to a gene: 6. The CDR3 loop spans 14 amino acids. In DNA form, the CDR3 reads TGTGCCAGCAGAGGACTAGCGGGAGCAAAGGAGCAGTTCTTC. Its translation is CASRGLAGAKEQFF.

The chain uses TRBV19 and TRBJ2-1, with D hard to call. Germline assignment: CDR1 LNHDA and CDR2 SQIVND (reference sequence). CDR3 size: 15 residues. V lost 7 bases, J lost 5 bases, and 18 bases lay in between. CDR3 in amino acids: CASMGWLGGHNEQFF. The CDR3 DNA is TGTGCCAGTATGGGTTGGTTGGGTGGTCACAATGAGCAGTTCTTC.

The chain is built from TRBV4-2 and TRBJ2-5, with D perhaps given as TRBD1 or TRBD2 (5 bases each). The V and J ends lost 4 bases and 1 base respectively, with 10 bases between them. Germline CDR1 and CDR2: LGHNA and YNFKEQ. This CDR3 has 14 residues. The DNA for the CDR3 is TGTGCCAGCAGCCCGGGACCGAGCCAAGAGACCCAGTACTTC. Its protein product is CASSPGPSQETQYF.

This clone was seen more than once but under ten times. CDR3 sequence: CASSLGESSTDTQYF. In DNA form, the CDR3 reads TGTGCCAGCAGCTTAGGGGAGAGCAGCACAGATACGCAGTATTTT. The genes are TRBV7-2 and TRBJ2-3, with D perhaps matching TRBD2 (5 bases). The V end was cut by 1 base, the J end by 0 bases, with 8 bases between. Germline lookup yields CDR1 SGHTA and CDR2 FQGNSA. This CDR3 is built from 15 residues.

This clone was seen only once. The chain uses TRBV5-1 and TRBJ2-5; 8 nucleotides match TRBD1. V shed 3 bases, J shed 5 bases, and the junction held 3 bases outside the gene matches. Germline CDR1 is SGHRS and CDR2 is YFSETQ. This CDR3 spans 13 amino acids. This CDR3 is CASSWDRSETQYF. CDR3 sequence (DNA): TGCGCCAGCAGCTGGGACAGGTCGGAGACCCAGTACTTC.

This chain connects TRBV7-2 to TRBJ2-1; no reliable D call. This CDR3 comprises 12 residues. The germline gives CDR1 SGHTA, CDR2 FQGNSA. V lost 3 bases and J lost 7, with 7 bases in between. CDR3: CASSFAANEQFF. CDR3 in DNA: TGTGCCAGCAGCTTTGCGGCAAATGAGCAGTTCTTC.

The chain joins TRBV7-3 to TRBJ2-2, with TRBD1 matching 7 bases. CDR1 is SGHTA, CDR2 FQGTGA, per germline. Trimming took 6 bases from V and 5 from J; bases not matched to a gene: 9. This CDR3 has 15 amino acids. The CDR3 coding sequence is TGTGCCAGCAGTTCACAGGGGCTAGGGACCGGGGAGCTGTTTTTT. This gives the protein CASSSQGLGTGELFF.

The CDR3 sequence is CASSENRVYGYTF. The CDR3 bases are TGTGCCAGCAGTGAAAACAGGGTCTATGGCTACACCTTC. V usage is TRBV6-1 and J usage is TRBJ1-2; weak D call: TRBD1 (6 bases). This CDR3 comprises 13 residues. V was trimmed by 2 bases and J by 4 bases, leaving 8 bases between them. Germline V gives CDR1 MNHNS, CDR2 SASEGT.

The chain couples TRBV4-3 to TRBJ2-7, with 8 bases identical to TRBD2. Germline assignment: CDR1 LGHNA and CDR2 YSLEER. This CDR3 spans 15 amino acids. Germline trimming cut 0 bases from V and 3 bases from J; bases unmatched to any gene: 4. CDR3 in amino acids: CASSQELADHYEQYF. The CDR3 DNA reads TGCGCCAGCAGCCAAGAACTAGCGGATCACTACGAGCAGTACTTC.

This chain joins TRBV10-3 and TRBJ2-3; D is unclear. With 3 bases removed from V and 0 bases from J, the gap between germline ends came to 16 bases. There are 17 residues in the CDR3. Germline V lookup: CDR1 ENHRY, CDR2 SYGVKD. Written as DNA, the CDR3 is TGTGCCATCAGTGACCCGGCACGCGAGGCTAGCACAGATACGCAGTATTTT. Its translation: CAISDPAREASTDTQYF.

By share of the sample, this clone is medium-sized. The chain employs TRBV2 and TRBJ2-3; no clear D gene. This CDR3 is built from 14 residues. V lost 2 bases to trimming and J lost 1 base, with 7 bases between them. Germline loops: CDR1 SNHLY, CDR2 FYNNEI. The CDR3 is CASSEILGTDTQYF. The DNA of the CDR3 is TGTGCCAGCAGTGAAATCCTGGGCACAGATACGCAGTATTTT.

The chain combines TRBV6-1 with TRBJ2-5, with D hard to call. There are 16 residues in the CDR3. Deletions cut 2 bases from V and 3 bases from J, with 16 bases between. Germline V gene data show CDR1 as MNHNS and CDR2 as SASEGT. CDR3: CASSETSTPDKETQYF. CDR3 nucleotide sequence: TGTGCCAGCAGTGAAACGTCGACACCTGATAAAGAGACCCAGTACTTC.

This rearrangement joins TRBV6-1 to TRBJ1-5; D remains unclear. Germline assignment: CDR1 MNHNS and CDR2 SASEGT. The CDR3 totals 14 residues. V was clipped by 5 bases and J by 2 bases, with 10 bases between them. The CDR3 DNA follows: TGTGCCAGCAGTTCGAGGGAGGGCAATCAGCCCCAGCATTTT. Translation gives CASSSREGNQPQHF.

The V and J genes are TRBV4-2 and TRBJ1-5; D is ambiguous. The germline V gene has CDR1 LGHNA and CDR2 YNFKEQ. This CDR3 contains 13 residues. V lost 0 bases, J lost 6 bases, and 6 bases lay in between. The CDR3 nucleotides read TGTGCCAGCAGCCAAGATGGCGTTCAGCCCCAGCATTTT. This gives the protein CASSQDGVQPQHF.

V and J are TRBV6-5 and TRBJ1-2, with TRBD1 identical over 7 bases. J gave up 4 bases and V 2 bases, and 4 bases lay outside the gene matches. This CDR3 comprises 14 residues. The germline gives CDR1 MNHEY, CDR2 SVGAGI. CDR3 protein: CASSYKAGGYGYTF. The CDR3 bases are TGTGCCAGCAGTTACAAGGCAGGGGGCTATGGCTACACCTTC.

The V and J genes are TRBV12-5 and TRBJ2-3; 11 bases align to TRBD2. The junction had 9 bases not matched to a gene; V was cut back by 5 bases and J by 5 bases. Germline loops: CDR1 LGHNT, CDR2 FRNRAP. This CDR3 is 16 amino acids long. The CDR3 is CASGPGLAGFGDTQYF. In nucleotides, the CDR3 is TGTGCTAGTGGTCCCGGACTAGCGGGTTTTGGAGATACGCAGTATTTT.